Shown below are 31 T cell receptor beta chains from a single sample sequenced in a study of T cells expressing NK-cell markers. TCRdb derives one entry per CDR3 protein from the 5' RACE reads, leaving out DNA. The table lists about 440,000 distinct CDR3 sequences, with 6% to 9.5% in the top ten. Sequenced input: blood T cells: a sorted CD56 or NKG2C T cell subset, CD4+ or CD8+ T cells, or bulk PBMC T cells (not recorded which). These receptors all stem from a woman aged 18 to 75 in good health.

The rearrangement uses TRBV19 and TRBJ2-3; TCRdb lists TRBD1, though no DNA is available to test this call. CDR1 and CDR2 (germline): LNHDA, SQIVND (reference sequence). This CDR3 spans 13 amino acids. The CDR3 reads CASSTVPTDTQYF.

The genes are TRBV6-1 and TRBJ2-1; with no DNA, the TCRdb D assignment of TRBD1 cannot be verified. CDR1 MNHNS and CDR2 SASEGT come from the germline V gene. The CDR3 totals 16 residues. This chain's CDR3 is CASRGQRQGDYNEQFF.

V and J are TRBV28 and TRBJ2-1; TCRdb names TRBD1, which stays unverified in the absence of DNA. Germline V gene lookup returns CDR1 MDHEN and CDR2 SYDVKM. This CDR3 has 12 amino acids. This CDR3 reads CAIRTAYNEQFF.

The CDR3 reads CASLARDRGNEKLFF. The chain has TRBV2 and TRBJ1-4; TCRdb's D call of TRBD1 is untestable without DNA. The CDR3 runs to 15 residues. Germline-derived CDR1 and CDR2 are SNHLY and FYNNEI.

This chain connects TRBV6-6 to TRBJ1-1. This CDR3 has 13 amino acids. From germline, CDR1 is MNHNY and CDR2 SVGAGI (reference sequence). The CDR3 loop reads CASSMNEDTEAFF.

The rearrangement uses TRBV12-3 or TRBV12-4 and TRBJ2-3; TCRdb calls TRBD1, which cannot be checked without DNA. This CDR3 spans 15 amino acids. The CDR3 spells CASSRRALDTDTQYF.

V gene TRBV12-3 or TRBV12-4 combines with J gene TRBJ2-1; without DNA, the TCRdb call of TRBD2 cannot be checked. CDR3 size: 16 residues. The CDR3 protein is CASRSPGLAGVWEQFF.

The CDR3 is CSASVSYEKLFF. The rearrangement uses TRBV20-1 and TRBJ1-4. There are 12 residues in the CDR3. CDR1 and CDR2 from the germline V gene are DFQATT and SNEGSKA (reference sequence).

The chain combines TRBV6-5 with TRBJ1-2. This CDR3 spans 12 amino acids. Germline V lookup: CDR1 MNHEY, CDR2 SVGAGI. CDR3 in amino acids: CASRQGSHGYTF.

This chain links TRBV20-1 with TRBJ1-6; the TCRdb call, TRBD1, lacks DNA for checking. The CDR3 is 14 residues long. Germline V gene lookup returns CDR1 DFQATT and CDR2 SNEGSKA (reference sequence). The CDR3 region is CSASGTAYNSPLHF.

The chain carries TRBV6-5 and TRBJ2-3; TCRdb returns TRBD1, unconfirmable since there is no DNA. Germline V gene sequence: CDR1 MNHEY, CDR2 SVGAGI. This CDR3 is built from 19 residues. CDR3 sequence reads: CASSYPPGRTGGGTDTQYF.

The rearrangement links TRBV20-1 to TRBJ2-7; with no DNA, the TCRdb D assignment of TRBD2 cannot be verified. The CDR3 contains 12 residues. The germline gives CDR1 DFQATT, CDR2 SNEGSKA (reference sequence). The CDR3 spells CSATLAGGEQYF.

The chain has TRBV5-1 and TRBJ2-5. The CDR3 loop spans 14 amino acids. The germline gives CDR1 SGHRS, CDR2 YFSETQ. The CDR3 is CASSLAPHQETQYF.

This chain links TRBV20-1 with TRBJ2-7. This CDR3 is built from 13 residues. Germline lookup yields CDR1 DFQATT and CDR2 SNEGSKA (reference sequence). CDR3 in amino acids: CSARAATSYEQYF.

The chain employs TRBV18 and TRBJ1-1; TCRdb calls TRBD1, which cannot be checked without DNA. The germline gives CDR1 KGHSH, CDR2 LQKENI. This CDR3 is built from 12 residues. CDR3 loop: CASSTGRIEAFF.

The chain employs TRBV7-9 and TRBJ2-7. The CDR3 extends over 15 amino acids. Germline CDR1 is SEHNR and CDR2 is FQNEAQ (reference sequence). The CDR3 protein is CASSLYGSSSYEQYF.

The chain is built from TRBV5-4 and TRBJ2-1; TCRdb calls TRBD2, which cannot be checked without DNA. The CDR3 runs 16 residues. CDR1 and CDR2 (germline): SGHNT, YYREEE (reference sequence). The CDR3: CASSTIRGGPGNEQFF.

This chain joins TRBV10-3 and TRBJ2-1; TCRdb indicates TRBD1, and absent DNA this call remains unverified. This CDR3 has 16 amino acids. CDR1 is ENHRY, CDR2 SYGVKD, per germline. The chain's CDR3 is CAISEPTRDRGNEQFF.

V is TRBV12-3 or TRBV12-4 and J is TRBJ1-2. This CDR3 contains 14 residues. This chain's CDR3 is CASSLGERSDGYTF.

The J gene is TRBJ2-2, the V gene TRBV12-3 or TRBV12-4; checking the TCRdb D call of TRBD2 is not possible without DNA. CDR3 length: 16 residues. The CDR3 sequence is CASSQYREADTGELFF.

This chain connects TRBV6-2 or TRBV6-3 to TRBJ2-6. The CDR3 is made up of 16 amino acids. Germline assignment: CDR1 MNHEY and CDR2 SVGEGT. The CDR3 spells CASSHRIRSGANVLTF.

The gene calls are TRBV12-3 or TRBV12-4 and TRBJ1-5; TCRdb's D call of TRBD1 is untestable without DNA. This CDR3 contains 14 residues. The CDR3: CASSLRAHNQPQHF.

V is TRBV11-1 and J is TRBJ2-2; TCRdb calls TRBD2, which cannot be checked without DNA. Germline V gene data show CDR1 as SGHAT and CDR2 as FQDESV (reference sequence). This CDR3 is built from 17 residues. The CDR3 sequence is CASSWTSGGANTGELFF. The whole variable domain, filled in from reference TRBV11-1 and TRBJ2-2, reads EAEVAQSPRYKITEKSQAVAFWCDPISGHATLYWYRQILGQGPELLVQFQDESVVDDSQLPKDRFSAERLKGVDSTLKIQPAELGDSAMYLCASSWTSGGANTGELFFGEGSRLTVL.

This chain joins TRBV6-2 or TRBV6-3 and TRBJ1-1; the D gene TCRdb calls, TRBD1, cannot be checked with no DNA. Per germline, CDR1 MNHEY and CDR2 SVGEGT. This CDR3 spans 19 amino acids. The CDR3 reads CASSYSGRDAPEKNTEAFF.

This chain uses TRBV19 with TRBJ2-3. The CDR3 spans 12 residues. The germline V gene has CDR1 LNHDA and CDR2 SQIVND (reference sequence). The CDR3 loop is CASSIDGSKRYF.

J is TRBJ2-4 and V is TRBV7-9; the TCRdb D gene call, TRBD1, has no DNA to confirm it. Germline CDR1 is SEHNR and CDR2 is FQNEAQ (reference sequence). This CDR3 is built from 15 residues. CDR3: CASSHIREAKNIQYF.

The gene calls are TRBV7-3 and TRBJ2-2; TCRdb calls TRBD1, which cannot be checked without DNA. CDR1 is SGHTA and CDR2 is FQGTGA in the germline V gene. CDR3 length equals 15 residues. The CDR3 spells CASSPKTGTTGELFF.

This rearrangement joins TRBV6-1 to TRBJ2-2; TCRdb proposes TRBD1, but this gene call is untestable without DNA. From germline, CDR1 is MNHNS and CDR2 SASEGT. This CDR3 spans 15 amino acids. This CDR3 is CASSEGRVKPGELFF.

V and J are TRBV12-3 or TRBV12-4 and TRBJ2-2; TCRdb's assignment of TRBD1 cannot be checked, as there is no DNA. The CDR3 has 15 residues. The CDR3 reads CASSFDRGRGGELFF.

The chain employs TRBV12-3 or TRBV12-4 and TRBJ1-3; TCRdb lists TRBD1, though no DNA is available to test this call. The CDR3 is made up of 15 amino acids. Here the CDR3 reads CASSYPGGTGNTIYF.

The chain carries TRBV11-2 and TRBJ2-3; TCRdb names TRBD2, which stays unverified in the absence of DNA. Germline values: CDR1 SGHAT, CDR2 FQNNGV. The CDR3 length is 15 residues. The CDR3 loop is CASSLLSGSEDTQYF.